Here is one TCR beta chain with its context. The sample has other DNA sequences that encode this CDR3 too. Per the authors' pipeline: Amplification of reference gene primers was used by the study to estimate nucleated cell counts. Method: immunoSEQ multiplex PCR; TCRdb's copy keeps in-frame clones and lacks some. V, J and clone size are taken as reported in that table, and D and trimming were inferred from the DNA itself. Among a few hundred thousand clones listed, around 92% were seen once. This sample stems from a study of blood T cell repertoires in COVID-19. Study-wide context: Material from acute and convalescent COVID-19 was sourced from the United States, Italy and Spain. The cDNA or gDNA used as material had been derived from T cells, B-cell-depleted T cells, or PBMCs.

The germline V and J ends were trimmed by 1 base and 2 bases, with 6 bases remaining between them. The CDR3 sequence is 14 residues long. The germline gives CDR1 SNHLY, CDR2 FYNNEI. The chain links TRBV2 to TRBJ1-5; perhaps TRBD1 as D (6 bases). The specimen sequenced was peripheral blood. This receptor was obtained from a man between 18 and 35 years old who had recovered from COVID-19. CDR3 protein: CASSEGQGNQPQHF. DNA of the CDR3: TGTGCCAGCAGTGAAGGACAGGGCAATCAGCCCCAGCATTTT.